Listed below are T cell receptor beta chains from one sample, sequenced in a study of OX40 agonist ivuxolimab in advanced cancers. Using immunoSEQ multiplex PCR, the repertoire was profiled, and TCRdb retains in-frame clones only, with some absent. Of tens of thousands of clones in the sample, roughly 91% were seen once. Sequences were derived from CD4+ or CD8+ T cells sorted from blood, sampled in a trial of the OX40 agonist ivuxolimab. The source is an adult with an advanced solid tumor such as melanoma, head and neck, liver or kidney cancer. Both conserved end residues are part of each CDR3. The D gene is left open where the match is weak. Not all rows give a size; the values are once, few, many and, for expanded clones, a class.

d_call | clone_size | j_call | v_call | cdr3_nt | cdr3_aa
. | . | TRBJ2-7 | TRBV18 | TGTGCCAGCTCTCCCGGGACGGGAACCGAGCAGTACTTC | CASSPGTGTEQYF
. | . | TRBJ2-1 | TRBV6-4 | TGTGCCAGCAGTGTAACGTTGCTGGGCAATGAGCAGTTCTTC | CASSVTLLGNEQFF
. | . | TRBJ2-6 | TRBV28 | TGTGCCACCCGTGGGGCTGGACTCTGGGCCAACGTCCTGACTTTC | CATRGAGLWANVLTF
TRBD1 | . | TRBJ1-1 | TRBV14 | TGTGCCAGCAGCTTCGGGACAGGGCTCTTCTTT | CASSFGTGLFF
. | . | TRBJ2-7 | TRBV10-3 | TGTGCCATCTCACGGGACCTCTACGAGCAGTACTTC | CAISRDLYEQYF
. | . | TRBJ2-3 | TRBV5-1 | TGCGCCAGCAGCTTACCTAGACAGGAGAACACAGATACGCAGTATTTT | CASSLPRQENTDTQYF
. | . | TRBJ2-5 | TRBV14 | TGTGCCAGCAGCCAAGACTTCCCAAAAGAGACCCAGTACTTC | CASSQDFPKETQYF
. | . | TRBJ1-2 | TRBV4-1 | TGCGCCAGCAGCCAGAACCAGAACACCGACGGGTATGGCTACACCTTC | CASSQNQNTDGYGYTF
TRBD2 | . | TRBJ2-3 | TRBV2 | TGTGCCAGCAGTGCTAGCGGGGGGGCCAGAGATACGCAGTATTTT | CASSASGGARDTQYF
. | . | TRBJ1-6 | TRBV2 | TGTGCCAGCAAGGAACAGTCGGGGTCACCCCTCCACTTT | CASKEQSGSPLHF
. | few | TRBJ1-5 | TRBV28 | TGTGCCAGCAGTCGGACCCCCGGGACCCAGCATTTT | CASSRTPGTQHF
TRBD1 | few | TRBJ1-2 | TRBV7-2 | TGTGCCAGCAGCTCTCCGGGACAGGCCTCTGGCTACACCTTC | CASSSPGQASGYTF
. | . | TRBJ1-1 | TRBV11-3 | TGTGCCAGCAGCTTATGGGGGGGCACTGAAGCTTTCTTT | CASSLWGGTEAFF
TRBD2 | . | TRBJ2-3 | TRBV4-2 | TGTGCCAGCAGCCGGACTAGCGGCAACACAGATACGCAGTATTTT | CASSRTSGNTDTQYF
. | . | TRBJ1-3 | TRBV30 | TGTGCCTGGATGAGAGATGGGGGAAACACCATATATTTT | CAWMRDGGNTIYF
. | . | TRBJ2-2 | TRBV5-1 | TGCGCCAGCTCTCCCATGACTAGTGACACCGGGGAGCTGTTTTTT | CASSPMTSDTGELFF
TRBD2 | once | TRBJ2-5 | TRBV28 | TGTGCCAGCAGGACTAGCGGGGGGGCGGAGACCCAGTACTTC | CASRTSGGAETQYF
TRBD1 | . | TRBJ2-7 | TRBV28 | TGTGCCAGCACCCTAACAGGGGTACCCTACGAGCAGTACTTC | CASTLTGVPYEQYF
. | . | TRBJ2-7 | TRBV28 | TGTGCCACCAGAGGGGGGCGCGAGCAGTACTTC | CATRGGREQYF
. | . | TRBJ2-3 | TRBV29-1 | TGCAGCGCCGGGGAGGCAGGTGTGGAAGATACGCAGTATTTT | CSAGEAGVEDTQYF
. | . | TRBJ1-2 | TRBV23-1 | TGCGCCAGCAGTCAATTCATCTATGGCTACACCTTC | CASSQFIYGYTF
. | . | TRBJ2-1 | TRBV15 | TGTGCCACCAGCTCCGGGCCATATGAGCAGTTCTTC | CATSSGPYEQFF
. | few | TRBJ1-2 | TRBV19 | TGTGCCAGTAGTCATATTGGGTTATCTTATGGCTACACCTTC | CASSHIGLSYGYTF
. | . | TRBJ2-5 | TRBV2 | TGTGCCAGCAGTGAACTGGCGCCACAAGAGACCCAGTACTTC | CASSELAPQETQYF
. | . | TRBJ1-5 | TRBV7-6 | TGTGCCAGCAGCTTCTGGGGGCGAGGACAGCCCCAGCATTTT | CASSFWGRGQPQHF
. | . | TRBJ2-7 | TRBV5-4 | TGTGCCAGCAGCTTGGGGGCCGGGGGTACCACCTACGAGCAGTACTTC | CASSLGAGGTTYEQYF
TRBD2 | . | TRBJ2-1 | TRBV6-4 | TGTGCCAGCAGTGCCGATGGGACTAGCGGTGAGCAGTTCTTC | CASSADGTSGEQFF
TRBD1 | . | TRBJ1-2 | TRBV27 | TGTGCCAGCAGACCACAGGGGGCCCAACCCCCTAGAGGCTACACCTTC | CASRPQGAQPPRGYTF
TRBD1 | . | TRBJ2-3 | TRBV11-3 | TGTGCCAGCAGCCGCCGACAGGGTCAGGCAGATACGCAGTATTTT | CASSRRQGQADTQYF
. | . | TRBJ2-7 | TRBV7-9 | TGTGCCAGCAGCTCGGGCAGGGGCGACTACGAGCAGTACTTC | CASSSGRGDYEQYF
. | . | TRBJ2-5 | TRBV29-1 | TGCAGCGTTGCCGGCAGCGGGGAGACCCAGTACTTC | CSVAGSGETQYF
. | . | TRBJ1-5 | TRBV7-9 | TGTGCCAGCAGCTTAGATCCGGGTATTGGCAATCAGCCCCAGCATTTT | CASSLDPGIGNQPQHF
. | . | TRBJ2-5 | TRBV7-7 | TGTGCCAGCAGCTCCGGGACAACTCAAGAGACCCAGTACTTC | CASSSGTTQETQYF
TRBD1 | . | TRBJ2-3 | TRBV9 | TGTGCCAGCAGCGAAGGGGGACAGGGGGGTACAGATACGCAGTATTTT | CASSEGGQGGTDTQYF
. | . | TRBJ2-7 | TRBV11-2 | TGTGCCAGCAGCTTAGGAACCTACGAGCAGTACTTC | CASSLGTYEQYF
. | . | TRBJ2-7 | TRBV10-1 | TGCGCCAGCACCCTGGGTGTGGGCCACGAGCAGTACTTC | CASTLGVGHEQYF
. | . | TRBJ2-2 | TRBV5-1 | TGCGCCAGCAGCTTTACTAGCTCCGGGGAGCTGTTTTTT | CASSFTSSGELFF
TRBD2 | . | TRBJ2-5 | TRBV4-2 | TGTGCCAGCAGCCAAGATTGGGGAGGGGAGACCCAGTACTTC | CASSQDWGGETQYF
. | . | TRBJ2-7 | TRBV19 | TGTGCCAGTAGTATAAACGGGGGGCGCGGCTACGAGCAGTACTTC | CASSINGGRGYEQYF
. | . | TRBJ2-1 | TRBV5-1 | TGCGCCAGCAGCTTGGTTGCGGGGCCCAATGAGCAGTTCTTC | CASSLVAGPNEQFF
TRBD1 | . | TRBJ2-5 | TRBV10-2 | TGCGCCAGCAGCGACCCGGGACAGGGCAAAGAGACCCAGTACTTC | CASSDPGQGKETQYF
TRBD1 | . | TRBJ1-5 | TRBV28 | TGTGCCAGCAACTATGGACAGGGTGGGAATCAGCCCCAGCATTTT | CASNYGQGGNQPQHF
. | . | TRBJ2-3 | TRBV2 | TGTGCCAGCAGTGAACAAGGGAACCTGAACGCAGATACGCAGTATTTT | CASSEQGNLNADTQYF
TRBD1 | . | TRBJ2-7 | TRBV6-5 | TGTGCCAGCAGCCGATCCCAGGGGGACTACGAGCAGTACTTC | CASSRSQGDYEQYF
. | . | TRBJ2-7 | TRBV27 | TGTGCCAGCAGCCAGGGACTGCAAACCTACGAGCAGTACTTC | CASSQGLQTYEQYF
. | . | TRBJ2-5 | TRBV30 | TGTGCCTGGGGTGGGGACCAAGAGACCCAGTACTTC | CAWGGDQETQYF
. | once | TRBJ1-5 | TRBV18 | TGTGCCAGCTCAGTGGGGACCGATCAGCCCCAGCATTTT | CASSVGTDQPQHF
. | . | TRBJ2-7 | TRBV6-6 | TGTGCCAGCAGTTACTCGACCGGGCGGGAAGAGCAGTACTTC | CASSYSTGREEQYF
TRBD2 | few | TRBJ2-7 | TRBV7-9 | TGTGCCAGCAGCTCTAGGACAGCGGGGGCCGAGCAGTACTTC | CASSSRTAGAEQYF
. | . | TRBJ2-3 | TRBV6-5 | TGTGCCAGCAGTTACAGGGGCGAGGGAGATACGCAGTATTTT | CASSYRGEGDTQYF
. | . | TRBJ1-1 | TRBV4-3 | TGCGCCAGCAGCCTCGGACAGTCGAACACTGAAGCTTTCTTT | CASSLGQSNTEAFF